This T cell receptor beta chain stems from a study of blood T cell repertoires in COVID-19 (dated by TCRdb to about 2020). With regard to the full study: Samples covering the acute and convalescent phases of COVID-19 were provided by collaborators in the United States, Italy and Spain. Nearly every sample came with metadata listing a de-identified subject ID, COVID-19 status, age in years and sex. The repertoires were made available in a free public database intended to serve as a resource for research on the immune response to SARS-CoV-2. The prospective study material was composed of cDNA or gDNA derived from T cells, B-cell-depleted T cells, or PBMCs. Samples came from the ongoing ImmuneRACE study (first 160 participants) plus 1,254 subjects from 6 global collaborators. The dataset comprised deeply sampled blood TCRbeta repertoires from subjects exposed to, actively infected with, or recovered from COVID-19. HLA class I and class II types, where available, came from metadata supplied by the sample provider rather than from assay-based typing. The paper as a whole reports these results and caveats: The amount of clinical and demographic metadata varied by source and participant and was provided uncurated.

Germline trimming: 2 bases from V, 3 bases from J; junction bases outside gene matches: 2. The germline V gene encodes CDR1 SGDLS and CDR2 YYNGEE. From its cysteine to its phenylalanine, the CDR3 spans 14 amino acids. The read is trimmed to its CDR3 DNA, 42 bases read in frame from base 1. With regard to this clone: Its antigen specificity is not known. The sample holds no much larger clone one base away, and base qualities are not on file.

TCRbeta CDR3 regions were amplified from genomic DNA using the immunoSEQ Assay, a bias-controlled multiplex PCR. The published analysis was carried out like this. Within the assay, amplification of reference gene primers was used to estimate how many nucleated cells each sample contained. To quantify the absolute abundance of each unique TCRbeta CDR3 rearrangement, sequence reads were collapsed and filtered. For each sample, productive Simpson clonality was calculated by taking the square root of Simpson's diversity index across productive rearrangements. Held by TCRdb, this immuneACCESS table contains in-frame sequences only and omits some clones. Under half of the omission traces to an unresolved V gene where checked; the cause of the rest is unknown. V, J and clone size were drawn from that table, and D and trimming were deduced from the DNA. Within this sample are about 140,000 clones, with roughly four fifths of them counted one time only. In total, the top ten clones hold over 4% of the sample.

The collaborating institutions used their own protocols to collect whole blood in K2EDTA tubes. For TCRbeta analysis, collaborators shipped samples in one of three forms: frozen whole blood, isolated PBMCs, or DNA extracted from either of those sample types. The chain is encoded by TRBV9 joined to TRBJ2-7; 10 nucleotides in the junction match TRBD2. This clonotype was obtained from a woman aged 80 or over with active or convalescent COVID-19. The sample comprised peripheral blood. The CDR3 amino acid sequence is: CASSVTSGDYEQYF. The DNA is TGTGCCAGCAGCGTCACTAGCGGGGACTACGAGCAGTACTTC.